This T cell receptor beta chain was sequenced in a study of T cells in Graves' hyperthyroidism and ophthalmopathy. TCR beta CDR3 regions were amplified from RNA. HTBI primers drove first-round RT-PCR of the TCR CDR3. Via MiXCR, TCRdb re-called the multiplex PCR reads, giving one row per CDR3 protein. Seen here are some 600,000 distinct CDR3 sequences, approximately 15% observed once, and the top ten hold approximately 5.7%. CDR1 MNHEY and CDR2 SVGEGT come from the germline V gene. Trimming removed 2 bases at V and 0 bases at J, with 7 bases between. The CDR3 extends over 14 amino acids. This clonotype was observed at least ten times.

The receptor's source is a woman in her thirties with Graves' hyperthyroidism that later progressed to Graves' ophthalmopathy. The chain uses TRBV6-2 or TRBV6-3 and TRBJ2-5; D is ambiguous. Sequenced: blood. For the CDR3, the DNA is TGTGCCAGCAGTTACCGGTACCACCAAGAGACCCAGTACTTC. Translating it yields CASSYRYHQETQYF.